These T cell receptor beta chains were read from a single sample in a study of T cell repertoires in cytomegalovirus infection. MiXCR, applied by TCRdb to the reads, yields one record per CDR3 protein. The top ten hold about a tenth of the sample, which has 150,000 to 180,000 distinct CDR3 sequences, roughly a quarter seen once. The sequenced sample consisted of PBMCs. The receptors stem from a human donor in good health (CMV status not recorded). Some clones in this sample may be carry-over from other donors' samples. CDR3s include the opening cysteine and the closing phenylalanine or tryptophan. A D gene is named only where the DNA matches it firmly. For some rows the clone size is stated as once, few or many, or as a class when expanded; others skip it.

D gene	clone size	V gene	J gene	CDR3 DNA	CDR3 protein
NA	NA	TRBV7-9	TRBJ1-1	TGTGCCAGCAGCTTTTCTACAGGTTCGGGCGCTGAAGCTTTCTTT	CASSFSTGSGAEAFF
NA	NA	TRBV11-3	TRBJ2-3	TGTGCCAGCAGCTTAGATGGATTCACAGATACGCAGTATTTT	CASSLDGFTDTQYF
TRBD1	few	TRBV18	TRBJ2-7	TGTGCCAGCTCACCACCAGGGACAGGGCGATACGAGCAGTACTTC	CASSPPGTGRYEQYF
TRBD1	few	TRBV19	TRBJ2-5	TGTGCCAGTATGGACCCTGGACAGGGGGCAGGGGAGACCCAGTACTTC	CASMDPGQGAGETQYF
NA	NA	TRBV6-2/TRBV6-3	TRBJ2-1	TGTGCCAGCAGTCAGGTTGTGGGCGGTGAGCAGTTCTTC	CASSQVVGGEQFF
TRBD2	NA	TRBV5-4	TRBJ2-1	TGTGCCAGCAGCCGGGCGACTAGCGGGGCCTACAATGAGCAGTTCTTC	CASSRATSGAYNEQFF
NA	once	TRBV7-6	TRBJ2-7	TGTGCCAGCAGCCGCGGAGTCTCCTACAATGAGCAGTACTTC	CASSRGVSYNEQYF
NA	few	TRBV7-9	TRBJ1-2	TGTGCCAGCAGCTTATCCAACAGGGCTGATGGCTACACCTTC	CASSLSNRADGYTF
NA	few	TRBV18	TRBJ2-1	TGTGCCAGCTCACAGTATAAACAGTCCGATGAGCAGTTCTTC	CASSQYKQSDEQFF
TRBD2	few	TRBV28	TRBJ2-5	TGTGCCAGCAAAAGTAGCGGGAGAGGGCCCCAAGAGACCCAGTACTTC	CASKSSGRGPQETQYF
TRBD2	NA	TRBV29-1	TRBJ2-1	TGCAGCGTTGTAGGGCTAGCGGGAGACGGTGAGCAGTTCTTC	CSVVGLAGDGEQFF
NA	NA	TRBV10-3	TRBJ2-7	TGTGCCATCAGTGGGCTACAGGAAGCCAGTCTCTCCGGGCAGTACTTC	CAISGLQEASLSGQYF
TRBD2	few	TRBV6-1	TRBJ2-7	TGTGCCAGCAGTATAGCGGGGGGAACCTACGAGCAGTACTTC	CASSIAGGTYEQYF
TRBD1	many	TRBV19	TRBJ2-5	TGTGCCAGTAGTATAGGGGACAGCCAAGAGACCCAGTACTTC	CASSIGDSQETQYF
NA	NA	TRBV7-3	TRBJ2-5	TGTGCCAGCAGCTTTTTCCTGCCTCCTGAGACCCAGTACTTC	CASSFFLPPETQYF
NA	NA	TRBV6-5	TRBJ2-7	TGTGCCAGCAGTTACTCGCGGCTAGCCAACGAGCAGTACTTC	CASSYSRLANEQYF
NA	NA	TRBV5-4	TRBJ2-3	TGTGCCAGCAGCTTGGGGTCATCTAACCCCGCAGATACGCAGTATTTT	CASSLGSSNPADTQYF
NA	few	TRBV29-1	TRBJ2-3	TGCAGCTCTCTGCTCACAGATACGCAGTATTTT	CSSLLTDTQYF
NA	NA	TRBV11-2	TRBJ1-3	TGTGCCAGCAGCGAACAGGGATGGAACACCATATATTTT	CASSEQGWNTIYF
TRBD2	NA	TRBV7-2	TRBJ2-5	TGTGCCAGCAGCCGGGACTATAAGACCCAGTACTTC	CASSRDYKTQYF
NA	NA	TRBV2	TRBJ1-1	TGTGCCAGCAGTGAACGGACGCCGAACACTGAAGCTTTCTTT	CASSERTPNTEAFF
TRBD1	many	TRBV4-3	TRBJ2-1	TGCGCCAGCAGCCAAGAATGGGGACAGGGGGCTTCGGGTGAGCAGTTCTTC	CASSQEWGQGASGEQFF
NA	NA	TRBV29-1	TRBJ2-1	TGCAGCGTTGAACAGGGCAATGAGCAGTTCTTC	CSVEQGNEQFF
NA	NA	TRBV7-2	TRBJ2-5	TGTGCCAGCAGCTCCGGGCCCCGACAAGAGACCCAGTACTTC	CASSSGPRQETQYF
TRBD1	many	TRBV28	TRBJ2-7	TGTGCCAGCAGTATAGGGGGCCTACTGGGTCCCGAGCAGTACTTC	CASSIGGLLGPEQYF
NA	NA	TRBV7-6	TRBJ2-2	TGTGCCAGCAGCTTAGCTCGGAGATGGACCCCCCCCGGGGAGCTGTTTTTT	CASSLARRWTPPGELFF
NA	NA	TRBV11-3	TRBJ1-1	TGTGCCAGCAGCTTGAGTGGTGGGGATGAAGCTTTCTTT	CASSLSGGDEAFF
NA	NA	TRBV7-6	TRBJ2-6	TGTGCCAGCAGCTTATACGGGGCCACAGCTGGGGCCAACGTCCTGACTTTC	CASSLYGATAGANVLTF
NA	once	TRBV14	TRBJ1-6	TGTGCCAGCAGCCAAGTTAAAGGGGGACCCCTCCACTTT	CASSQVKGGPLHF
TRBD1	NA	TRBV28	TRBJ2-1	TGTGCCAGCAGTCCCTTCGACAGGGGCGATGAGCAGTTCTTC	CASSPFDRGDEQFF
TRBD1	NA	TRBV28	TRBJ1-5	TGTGCCAGCAGTTTAACACAGGGGGAGAGGAGTCAGCCCCAGCATTTT	CASSLTQGERSQPQHF
TRBD2	NA	TRBV2	TRBJ2-1	TGTGCCAGCAGGGGACTAGCGGGGAGGGGTGAGCAGTTCTTC	CASRGLAGRGEQFF
NA	many	TRBV7-2	TRBJ1-1	TGTGCCAGCAGCCCGAGGCGGGGGGCAACTGAAGCTTTCTTT	CASSPRRGATEAFF
TRBD1	few	TRBV11-2	TRBJ2-7	TGTGCCAGCAGGGCTCGTGACAGGGGCCCCTTTCTTCGAGAGCAGTACTTC	CASRARDRGPFLREQYF
NA	few	TRBV2	TRBJ2-5	TGTGCCAGCAGTGACGGGACTCGTGAGACCCAGTACTTC	CASSDGTRETQYF
NA	NA	TRBV7-9	TRBJ1-1	TGTGCCAGCAGCTTCGGTGCTACTGAAGCTTTCTTT	CASSFGATEAFF
NA	NA	TRBV5-5	TRBJ2-1	TGTGCCAGCAGCTTGACAGGTTACAATGAGCAGTTCTTC	CASSLTGYNEQFF
NA	few	TRBV24-1	TRBJ1-2	TGTGCCACCAGTGATTCAAACAGGGACGGCTACACCTTC	CATSDSNRDGYTF
TRBD2	few	TRBV7-2	TRBJ2-7	TGTGCCAGCAGCTTAGAAACTAGCGGGAGGGTCGCCTACGAGCAGTACTTC	CASSLETSGRVAYEQYF
NA	once	TRBV11-2	TRBJ2-1	TGTGCCAGCAGCTTAGACCCTCGACCCCCGAGGAATGAGCAGTTCTTC	CASSLDPRPPRNEQFF
NA	many	TRBV7-2	TRBJ1-5	TGTGCCAGCAGCTCCCCAGGGGAGGGTGGGTATAGCAATCAGCCCCAGCATTTT	CASSSPGEGGYSNQPQHF
TRBD1	few	TRBV28	TRBJ1-2	TGTGCCAGCAGTCCCGGACAGGGGGGCGATGGCTACACCTTC	CASSPGQGGDGYTF
NA	many	TRBV6-5	TRBJ1-1	TGTGCCAGCAGCCCACGGACGGTCCTCACTGAAGCTTTCTTT	CASSPRTVLTEAFF
NA	NA	TRBV28	TRBJ2-1	TGTGCCAGCAGCCAGGACACGAACAATGAGCAGTTCTTC	CASSQDTNNEQFF
NA	few	TRBV7-6	TRBJ1-2	TGTGCCAGCAGCGTTCCCCAGGGAGGCTACACCTTC	CASSVPQGGYTF
TRBD1	NA	TRBV12-3/TRBV12-4	TRBJ1-1	TGTGCCAGCAGTTCCCTCCGGACAGGGCCGAACACTGAAGCTTTCTTT	CASSSLRTGPNTEAFF